This TCR beta chain appears in the sequencing data of a study of T cell responses to AZD1222 COVID-19 vaccine. Overall study results and limits: Unmutated variant regions reportedly attract nearly half of all spike-specific TCRs. Repertoire samples came only from after the peak T cell response. Females made up more of the donors, who were largely white British, and clonal diversity may have come out too low.

Germline V gene sequence: CDR1 ENHRY, CDR2 SYGVKD. The V end was cut by 2 bases, the J end by 6 bases, with 5 bases between. The CDR3 runs to 13 residues. Profiled with immunoSEQ multiplex PCR; TCRdb holds only in-frame clones, not every one. Counted here are 150,000 to 250,000 clones, just over 90% occurring once; the ten biggest clones make up nearly 3.5%. Worth noting for this clone: Antigen unknown.

Whether given at about 4 or about 12 weeks, second doses were pooled. The sequences come from peripheral blood, collected 28 days after the second AZD1222 dose. The chain links TRBV10-3 to TRBJ1-6; no reliable D call. The TCR originated in an adult who received the AZD1222 COVID-19 vaccine. This CDR3 is CAISEGFNSPLHF. The CDR3 DNA sequence: TGTGCCATCAGTGAGGGCTTTAATTCACCCCTCCACTTT.